This note documents a single T cell receptor (beta chain) sequence. This clonotype has a handful of counts. Its antigen specificity is not known. Base quality data are lacking; no much larger clone is found one base away. Libraries of naive CD8 T cells were built from anywhere between about 19,000 and 1,000,000 sorted cells, with 10%, 30% or 50% of the purified RNA used. On a BD FACSAria II, naive CD8 T cells were FACS-sorted as CD8+CD4-CCR7+CD45RA+ and collected into RLT Plus buffer. Ten to eleven TCR copies' worth of Jurkat RNA were spiked into roughly 17,000-1,100,000 naive CD8 T cell samples to test detection sensitivity. Enrichment of CD8 T cells was done with RosetteSep CD8+ T Cell Enrichment Cocktail plus Ficoll-Paque, and ACK red cell lysis came afterward. V and J are trimmed by 0 bases and 8 bases, and the gene matches miss 7 bases of the junction. For CDR1 and CDR2, the germline V gene lists SGHRS and YFSETQ. The CDR3 spans 15 residues, from the cysteine through the phenylalanine. The only DNA kept is the CDR3, 45 bases in frame from the first base.

This entry comes from a study of molecular identifiers for immune sequencing clone quantification (dated 2018 in TCRdb). Concerning the study at large: In a replicate experiment, RNA from about 20,000 or 100,000 naive CD8 T cells was split into five aliquots, four of which were sequenced. The study was a methods study using CD8 T cells to benchmark molecular-identifier clustering-based TCR repertoire sequencing (MIDCIRS) and TCR RNA copy counting.

Summary of the overall study and its limitations: Identical TCR molecules sharing a barcode could cause highly expanded clone sizes to be underestimated. In CMV-specific effector cells, over 99% of molecules were held by clones above 20 RNA copies, whereas under 1% of molecules were held by such clones in naive cells. About 3 recovered TCR RNA copies per cell were obtained by modeling, versus roughly 9.1 by digital PCR, implying a capture efficiency of about 30%. When barcode sub-clustering was not used, chimeric consensus sequences inflated TCR diversity, with chimeras reaching as high as 47%. The naive libraries included spiked-in Jurkat TCR RNA (about 9 copies' worth), and this Jurkat TCR RNA is not part of the donor repertoire. A single cell's worth of spiked-in Jurkat TCR RNA was reported detectable even among around 970,000 naive CD8 T cells.

Libraries were built with PCR. The instrument given in TCRdb is NextSeq 500. Bulk TCR libraries were prepared as previously described, using TCR primers listed in Table S5. Total RNA was purified with the Qiagen AllPrep DNA/RNA kit. Before any analysis, reads coming from multiple sequencing runs of the same library were combined into one pool. In the paper's pipeline: Only reads with exact TCR constant sequence were kept, trimmed to 150 nt, and grouped by their 12-nt molecular barcodes. Reads in each barcode group were sub-clustered using a 15% Levenshtein threshold, and a quality-weighted consensus sequence was built for each RNA molecule. Non-functional sequences were excluded, and lower-count sequences lying one edit away from another sequence were also excluded. Based on a fit of two negative binomial distributions, barcode sub-clusters having less than 20% of the maximum read count were discarded. Starting from the raw public reads, TCRdb applied fastp trimming at Q25, assembled clones with MiXCR and retained in-frame beta chains. One record per CDR3 amino acid sequence lists the most common genes and DNA. Clone size and V and J calls follow TCRdb, not the original study. The sample table shows around 470,000 distinct CDR3 sequences, and around 25% are seen once. Of the sample, approximately 0.76% is held by the ten largest clones.

Rearrangement joined TRBV5-1 to TRBJ1-4, with 7 bases aligning to TRBD1. The sequenced sample was naive CD8+ T cells from blood, with Jurkat cell RNA spiked in. The sample's cell subset or site, from its label and the paper: FACS-sorted CD8+CD4-CCR7+CD45RA+ naive T cells. The source is a human donor in good health. Some libraries in this study had Jurkat cell RNA spiked in. CDR3 loop: CASSLESRGNEKLFF. The DNA sequence is as follows: TGCGCCAGCAGCTTGGAGTCCAGGGGGAACGAAAAACTGTTTTTT.